The next 29 T cell receptor beta chains were all read from a single sample in a study of blood T cells in healthy people across ages. The authors ran a second PCR of 7 to 11 cycles using a sample-barcoded 5' primer and a J-beta primer mix. TCRdb reanalysed the 5' RACE reads using MiXCR and keeps one entry per CDR3 protein. The sample includes 1.5 million to 2 million distinct CDR3 sequences, around 42% of them seen just once. The sequenced sample was blood. These receptors were taken from a human donor in good health.

The table lists this clonotype with a few counts. V usage is TRBV12-3 or TRBV12-4 and J usage is TRBJ2-1; D may be TRBD1 (6 bases). The CDR3 length is 15 residues. Trimming left V 2 bases short and J 8 bases short, with 16 bases between. This CDR3 is CASSLWTVLTYEQFF. CDR3 nucleotides: TGTGCCAGCAGTTTATGGACAGTCCTCACATATGAGCAGTTCTTC.

This clonotype has at least ten counts. V usage is TRBV12-3 or TRBV12-4 and J usage is TRBJ2-5, with D uncertain. Trimming pared 5 bases from V and 7 bases from J, leaving 11 bases between. This CDR3 is 12 amino acids long. Here the CDR3 DNA reads TGTGCCAGCAGTCCCAGTATGGGGACCCAGTACTTC. Translation gives CASSPSMGTQYF.

This clonotype was recorded a few times. The rearrangement joins TRBV4-3 to TRBJ1-6; D is unclear. Germline values: CDR1 LGHNA, CDR2 YSLEER. Trimming removed 4 bases at V and 9 bases at J, with 10 bases between. This CDR3 comprises 13 residues. CDR3 DNA: TGCGCCAGCAGCCTCACGGTTGTTTCACCCCTCCACTTT. Its translation is CASSLTVVSPLHF.

This clonotype was detected ten times or more. This chain's CDR3 is CASSSHSGPLYEQYF. As DNA, the CDR3 is TGTGCCAGCAGTTCCCACTCAGGGCCTCTCTACGAGCAGTACTTC. V and J are TRBV6-2 or TRBV6-3 and TRBJ2-7; TRBD1 is a possible D gene (5 bases). CDR1 and CDR2 from the germline V gene are MNHEY and SVGEGT. This CDR3 is 15 amino acids long. V was cut by 4 bases and J by 3 bases, with 16 bases left in between.

The chain recombines TRBV6-2 or TRBV6-3 with TRBJ2-7, with D perhaps TRBD2 (5 bases). V gave up 0 bases and J gave up 3 bases, with 15 bases separating them. This CDR3 spans 16 amino acids. Per the germline V gene, CDR1 is MNHEY and CDR2 is SVGEGT. CDR3: CASSYSGLTPYYEQYF. For the CDR3, the DNA is TGTGCCAGCAGTTACTCTGGACTCACGCCATACTACGAGCAGTACTTC.

The V call is TRBV4-3, the J call TRBJ2-6; D remains unclear. The length of the CDR3 is 15 residues. From germline, CDR1 is LGHNA and CDR2 YSLEER. Trimming took 5 bases from V and 1 from J, leaving 9 bases between them. Written as DNA, the CDR3 is TGCGCCAGCAGCGAAGCCCAGTCTGGGGCCAACGTCCTGACTTTC. Its protein product is CASSEAQSGANVLTF.

The J gene is TRBJ2-5, the V gene TRBV28; TRBD1 matches at 7 bases. The CDR3 consists of 15 residues. CDR1 and CDR2 from the germline V gene are MDHEN and SYDVKM. The junction had 4 bases not matched to a gene; V was cut back by 2 bases and J by 1 base. The CDR3 DNA reads as TGTGCCAGCAGTTTACAGGGACAGATCCAAGAGACCCAGTACTTC. As protein: CASSLQGQIQETQYF.

V usage is TRBV28 and J usage is TRBJ2-1, with D possibly being TRBD1 (5 bases). The V gene's germline CDR1 is MDHEN and CDR2 SYDVKM. The CDR3 extends over 12 amino acids. V was shortened by 5 bases and J by 8 bases, with 10 bases between the two germline ends. The CDR3 reads CASSLLQDEQFF. DNA for the CDR3: TGTGCCAGCAGTCTATTACAGGATGAGCAGTTCTTC. The variable domain in full, with the rest retrieved from reference TRBV28 and TRBJ2-1, is DVKVTQSSRYLVKRTGEKVFLECVQDMDHENMFWYRQDPGLGLRLIYFSYDVKMKEKGDIPEGYSVSREKKERFSLILESASTNQTSMYLCASSLLQDEQFFGPGTRLTVL.

The rearrangement joins TRBV14 to TRBJ2-5; D is perhaps TRBD1 (6 bases). V lost 0 bases to trimming and J lost 3 bases, with 11 bases between them. Germline V gives CDR1 SGHDN, CDR2 FVKESK. The CDR3 has 15 amino acids. The CDR3 coding sequence is TGTGCCAGCAGCCAAGACTGGGACATAGAAGAGACCCAGTACTTC. This translates into CASSQDWDIEETQYF.

CDR3 in amino acids: CASSLEGATSGGAGQFF. The CDR3 DNA sequence: TGTGCCAGCAGCTTAGAAGGGGCCACTAGCGGGGGGGCAGGGCAGTTCTTC. J is TRBJ2-1 and V is TRBV7-3, with 13 bases fitting TRBD2. The CDR3 length is 17 residues. Germline V CDR1 and CDR2: SGHTA, FQGTGA. The V gene end was trimmed by 2 bases and the J gene end by 12 bases; junction bases not matched to a gene: 13.

The chain recombines TRBV4-3 with TRBJ1-4; D remains ambiguous. The CDR3 has 16 amino acids. Germline CDR1 LGHNA, CDR2 YSLEER. The germline V and J ends were trimmed by 0 bases and 7 bases, with 15 bases remaining between them. The CDR3: CASSQEGKFGIEKLFF. The CDR3 DNA follows: TGCGCCAGCAGCCAAGAGGGAAAATTTGGGATTGAAAAACTGTTTTTT.

This clonotype has more than one count but fewer than ten. The chain employs TRBV11-2 and TRBJ2-6; 13 bases align to TRBD2. The CDR3 runs 20 residues. With V trimmed by 1 base and J by 3 bases, 9 bases remained unmatched. Germline-derived CDR1 and CDR2 are SGHAT and FQNNGV. In DNA, the CDR3 is TGTGCCAGCAGCTTAGGAAATAACGGACTAGCGGGGGTTGGGGCCAACGTCCTGACTTTC. Protein product: CASSLGNNGLAGVGANVLTF.

The rearrangement uses TRBV4-3 and TRBJ2-3; 8 bases are shared with TRBD2. This CDR3 contains 19 residues. The germline V gene encodes CDR1 LGHNA and CDR2 YSLEER. Unmatched junction bases numbered 14, after V lost 0 bases and J lost 3 bases. The CDR3, as DNA: TGCGCCAGCAGCCAAGATAATAGGGTAGCGGGGTGGGAAACAGATACGCAGTATTTT. Translation: CASSQDNRVAGWETDTQYF.

The genes are TRBV4-3 and TRBJ2-5, with TRBD2 matching 7 bases. The CDR3 sequence is 17 residues long. The trim removed 0 bases at V and 2 bases at J, leaving 9 bases unmatched. The germline CDR1 and CDR2 sequences are LGHNA and YSLEER. The CDR3 is CASSQDRVLGGQETQYF. The CDR3, as DNA: TGCGCCAGCAGCCAAGATCGGGTTTTGGGGGGGCAAGAGACCCAGTACTTC.

V is TRBV5-1 and J is TRBJ2-1; 9 bases match TRBD2. Germline loops: CDR1 SGHRS, CDR2 YFSETQ. V dropped 4 bases and J dropped 8; count of bases not matched to a gene: 10. The CDR3 extends over 15 amino acids. The CDR3 sequence: CASSPGLADVDEQFF. The CDR3 coding sequence is TGCGCCAGCAGCCCGGGACTAGCTGATGTCGATGAGCAGTTCTTC.

A few counts support this clonotype. The genes are TRBV6-2 or TRBV6-3 and TRBJ2-1; possibly TRBD2 for D (5 bases). Germline V gene data show CDR1 as MNHEY and CDR2 as SVGEGT. This CDR3 is 15 amino acids long. Between the trimmed V and J ends, which lost 5 bases and 5 bases, there was a span of 16 bases. The CDR3 coding sequence is TGTGCCAGCAGTAAACCACCGGGGTCTAACAATGAGCAGTTCTTC. This sequence encodes CASSKPPGSNNEQFF.

The chain has TRBV20-1 and TRBJ2-1, with a weak D call TRBD2 (7 bases). Per germline, CDR1 DFQATT and CDR2 SNEGSKA (reference sequence). Trimming pared 6 bases from V and 9 bases from J, leaving 18 bases between. There are 13 residues in the CDR3. CDR3: CSALPGGRLEQFF. CDR3 DNA: TGCAGTGCCCTACCCGGGGGGCGTCTTGAGCAGTTCTTC.

The chain carries TRBV6-2 or TRBV6-3 and TRBJ2-5; no clear D. Germline V gene lookup returns CDR1 MNHEY and CDR2 SVGEGT. V lost 5 bases and J 5 bases, leaving 9 bases between the germline ends. There are 12 residues in the CDR3. CDR3 DNA: TGTGCCAGCAGTCATCTTAGCGAGACCCAGTACTTC. This encodes CASSHLSETQYF.

This clonotype was detected only a few times. V gene TRBV7-2 combines with J gene TRBJ2-3, with TRBD1 identical over 8 bases. Germline V gives CDR1 SGHTA, CDR2 FQGNSA. With V trimmed by 5 bases and J by 0 bases, 4 bases remained unmatched. There are 15 residues in the CDR3. The CDR3 DNA reads as TGTGCCAGCAGCACGGACAGGGCGAGCACAGATACGCAGTATTTT. Its protein is CASSTDRASTDTQYF.

This sequence joins TRBV5-5 and TRBJ1-4; D uncertain. Trimming stripped 6 bases from V and 0 bases from J, with 9 bases between. CDR3 length: 14 residues. Germline values: CDR1 SGHKS, CDR2 YYEKEE (reference sequence). The CDR3 loop is CASIEGATNEKLFF. CDR3 sequence (DNA): TGTGCCAGCATCGAGGGTGCAACTAATGAAAAACTGTTTTTT.

The chain joins TRBV12-3 or TRBV12-4 to TRBJ2-7; D is unresolved. Trimming took off 7 bases at V and 3 bases at J, with 13 bases between the two ends. The CDR3 is made up of 13 amino acids. CDR3 bases: TGTGCCAGCAAAGGAGACAAGGACTACGAGCAGTACTTC. This sequence encodes CASKGDKDYEQYF.

This clonotype was picked up a small number of times. V gene TRBV20-1 combines with J gene TRBJ2-7; D possibly corresponds to TRBD2 (5 bases). This CDR3 region has 15 residues. Germline-derived CDR1 and CDR2 are DFQATT and SNEGSKA (reference sequence). V lost 5 bases to trimming and J lost 1 base, with 18 bases between them. For the CDR3, the DNA is TGCAGTGCTGCATTCGACGATATAGCGTCCTACGAGCAGTACTTC. Translated: CSAAFDDIASYEQYF.

The V and J genes are TRBV5-6 and TRBJ2-1, with D perhaps TRBD2 (5 bases). The CDR3 covers 16 residues. Germline V gene sequence: CDR1 SGHDT, CDR2 YYEEEE. The V and J ends lost 0 bases and 2 bases respectively, with 12 bases between them. The CDR3 loop reads CASSLEVGVAYNEQFF. In DNA, the CDR3 is TGTGCCAGCAGCTTGGAGGTGGGAGTCGCCTACAATGAGCAGTTCTTC.

V gene TRBV6-6 combines with J gene TRBJ2-7; 10 nucleotides agree with TRBD1. With 2 bases clipped from V and 1 base from J, the junction kept 5 bases outside the gene matches. The CDR3 sequence is 16 residues long. Germline V gene lookup returns CDR1 MNHNY and CDR2 SVGAGI (reference sequence). In DNA, the CDR3 is TGTGCCAGCAGTTACGGGGACAGGGGCTCATCCTACGAGCAGTACTTC. Its translation is CASSYGDRGSSYEQYF.

The chain employs TRBV20-1 and TRBJ1-2, with a weak D call TRBD1 (6 bases). V shed 6 bases and J shed 11 bases, with 19 bases lying between them. CDR1 and CDR2 (germline): DFQATT, SNEGSKA (reference sequence). The CDR3 extends over 12 amino acids. The CDR3 DNA reads TGCAGTGCCCGGGGGCCGTGGGGGAATTACACCTTC. Translation gives CSARGPWGNYTF.

This clonotype was detected a few times. The chain carries TRBV7-9 and TRBJ1-1; TRBD1 matches at 8 bases. With 5 bases clipped from V and 3 bases from J, the junction kept 11 bases outside the gene matches. CDR1 and CDR2 (germline): SEHNR, FQNEAQ (reference sequence). This CDR3 is 16 amino acids long. This chain's CDR3 is CASSPRDRHLYTEAFF. The CDR3 DNA reads TGTGCCAGCAGCCCTCGGGACAGGCACCTTTACACTGAAGCTTTCTTT.

The chain recombines TRBV9 with TRBJ2-7; 7 bases are a match to TRBD1. Germline V gives CDR1 SGDLS, CDR2 YYNGEE. The CDR3 covers 14 residues. V shed 7 bases and J 6 bases; nucleotides not matched to a gene: 13. The CDR3 DNA sequence: TGTGCCAGCGCTGAGGGGGCGGCCATCCTCGAGCAGTACTTC. This encodes CASAEGAAILEQYF.

The chain uses TRBV9 and TRBJ2-3; a weak D match, TRBD1 (6 bases). Germline V gene data show CDR1 as SGDLS and CDR2 as YYNGEE. This CDR3 is built from 14 residues. V shed 1 base and J shed 4 bases, with 10 bases lying between them. The CDR3 nucleotides are TGTGCCAGCAGCGTAACAGGGCCGGCAGATACGCAGTATTTT. It is translated as CASSVTGPADTQYF.

This clonotype was counted a few times. The V and J genes are TRBV7-9 and TRBJ1-2; 8 bases line up with TRBD1. Germline V CDR1 and CDR2: SEHNR, FQNEAQ (reference sequence). The ends lost 5 bases at V and 1 base at J; junction bases unmatched: 12. The CDR3 runs 17 residues. CDR3 sequence: CASSLTSGTGDNYGYTF. The CDR3 nucleotides are TGTGCCAGCAGCCTAACCTCCGGGACAGGAGATAACTATGGCTACACCTTC.